The 25 T cell receptor beta chains below come from one sample, sequenced in a study of blood T cell repertoires in COVID-19. The method was immunoSEQ multiplex PCR; TCRdb's version includes in-frame clones alone and lacks a portion of them. The sample has under 80,000 clones, approximately 80% seen once. Specimen: peripheral blood. These receptors were collected from an elderly man with acute or convalescent COVID-19.

The rearrangement links TRBV7-9 to TRBJ2-5; no definite D call. Germline values: CDR1 SEHNR, CDR2 FQNEAQ (reference sequence). This CDR3 spans 13 amino acids. The ends were cut back, 1 base at V and 5 bases at J, with 8 bases in the middle. CDR3 sequence: CASSLGGSETQYF. The CDR3 nucleotides read TGTGCCAGCAGCTTAGGTGGCAGTGAGACCCAGTACTTC.

This clone was seen a few times. This chain connects TRBV28 to TRBJ1-1; 10 bases map to TRBD1. V lost 4 bases, J lost 3 bases, and 2 bases stayed unmatched. This CDR3 is built from 14 residues. Germline V gene data show CDR1 as MDHEN and CDR2 as SYDVKM. The CDR3 coding sequence is TGTGCCAGCAGTTCCGGACAGGGGGACACTGAAGCTTTCTTT. This codes for CASSSGQGDTEAFF.

This clone was recorded a few times. The chain uses TRBV7-9 and TRBJ2-1, with D tentatively TRBD1 (5 bases). Trimming left V 5 bases short and J 7 bases short, with 18 bases between. The CDR3 totals 15 residues. In germline, CDR1 is SEHNR, CDR2 FQNEAQ (reference sequence). The CDR3 spells CASSPLETDLNEQFF. The DNA for the CDR3 is TGTGCCAGCAGCCCGCTTGAGACAGACCTAAATGAGCAGTTCTTC. The entire variable domain, with the rest obtained from reference TRBV7-9 and TRBJ2-1, is as follows: DTGVSQNPRHKITKRGQNVTFRCDPISEHNRLYWYRQTLGQGPEFLTYFQNEAQLEKSRLLSDRFSAERPKGSFSTLEIQRTEQGDSAMYLCASSPLETDLNEQFFGPGTRLTVL.

This rearrangement joins TRBV28 to TRBJ2-7; 7 bases align to TRBD2. CDR1 and CDR2 (germline): MDHEN, SYDVKM. J lost 2 bases, V lost 4 bases, and 11 bases had no gene match. The CDR3 has 16 amino acids. Written as DNA, the CDR3 is TGTGCCAGCAGTTCCCCTGGGGCGGGGGACGCCTACGAGCAGTACTTC. This translates into CASSSPGAGDAYEQYF.

This clone was observed a few times. The chain recombines TRBV9 with TRBJ1-2; TRBD1 matches at 7 bases. Germline V gene data show CDR1 as SGDLS and CDR2 as YYNGEE. The CDR3 runs 15 residues. V dropped 4 bases and J dropped 4; count of bases not matched to a gene: 10. The CDR3 DNA is TGTGCCAGCAGCCCCCACGGGGACAGACGCTATGGCTACACCTTC. It specifies CASSPHGDRRYGYTF. The full variable domain, its missing parts supplied by reference TRBV9 and TRBJ1-2, is DSGVTQTPKHLITATGQRVTLRCSPRSGDLSVYWYQQSLDQGLQFLIQYYNGEERAKGNILERFSAQQFPDLHSELNLSSLELGDSALYFCASSPHGDRRYGYTFGSGTRLTVV.

This clone was counted only a few times. This chain uses TRBV3-1 (or the pseudogene TRBV3-2) with TRBJ2-3, with 9 bases identical to TRBD1. This CDR3 is 17 amino acids long. V dropped 2 bases and J dropped 3; count of bases not matched to a gene: 9. Germline CDR1 is LGHDT and CDR2 is YNNKEL (reference sequence). This CDR3 reads CASSQTRGQGVTDTQYF. The CDR3 bases are TGTGCCAGCAGCCAAACAAGGGGACAGGGTGTGACAGATACGCAGTATTTT.

This clone was detected once. V is TRBV6-2 or TRBV6-3 and J is TRBJ2-3, with a tentative D call TRBD1 (5 bases). The CDR3 sequence is 15 residues long. Germline V gene sequence: CDR1 MNHEY, CDR2 SVGEGT. Trimming took 6 bases from V and 2 from J, leaving 15 bases between them. This CDR3 is CASSPPGASTDTQYF. CDR3 sequence (DNA): TGTGCCAGCAGCCCCCCTGGGGCATCCACAGATACGCAGTATTTT.

This clone was seen more than once but under ten times. The gene calls are TRBV7-9 and TRBJ1-2; no firm D call. V was cut by 1 base and J by 4 bases, with 10 bases left in between. Germline V CDR1 and CDR2: SEHNR, FQNEAQ (reference sequence). CDR3 length: 14 amino acids. The CDR3 region has the DNA TGTGCCAGCAGCTTAGTCGGTGAGAGCTATGGCTACACCTTC. Translating it yields CASSLVGESYGYTF.

V is TRBV18 and J is TRBJ2-3; TRBD1 is a possible D gene (5 bases). V gave up 5 bases and J gave up 5 bases, with 17 bases separating them. This CDR3 has 15 residues. Germline V gene sequence: CDR1 KGHSH, CDR2 LQKENI. The CDR3 nucleotides read TGTGCCAGCTCAGCAAATATGGGGCTAGGAGATACGCAGTATTTT. Translating it yields CASSANMGLGDTQYF.

The gene calls are TRBV5-1 and TRBJ2-5; D perhaps matches TRBD2 (7 bases). Germline CDR1 reads SGHRS; CDR2 reads YFSETQ. The CDR3 has 14 amino acids. Trimming took 0 bases from V and 7 from J, leaving 13 bases between them. The CDR3 spells CASSLATGGGTQYF. For the CDR3, the DNA is TGCGCCAGCAGCTTGGCCACGGGGGGCGGGACCCAGTACTTC. The variable domain in full, with the rest retrieved from reference TRBV5-1 and TRBJ2-5, is KAGVTQTPRYLIKTRGQQVTLSCSPISGHRSVSWYQQTPGQGLQFLFEYFSETQRNKGNFPGRFSGRQFSNSRSEMNVSTLELGDSALYLCASSLATGGGTQYFGPGTRLLVL.

This clone was recorded once. The rearrangement joins TRBV5-1 to TRBJ2-5; 9 nucleotides align to TRBD1. Germline CDR1 SGHRS, CDR2 YFSETQ. The length of the CDR3 is 15 residues. V lost 1 base to trimming and J lost 1 base; unmatched junction nucleotides: 2. CDR3 sequence: CASSLLGQGQETQYF. The CDR3 coding sequence is TGCGCCAGCAGCTTGCTGGGACAGGGCCAAGAGACCCAGTACTTC. Filled out from reference TRBV5-1 and TRBJ2-5, the complete variable domain reads KAGVTQTPRYLIKTRGQQVTLSCSPISGHRSVSWYQQTPGQGLQFLFEYFSETQRNKGNFPGRFSGRQFSNSRSEMNVSTLELGDSALYLCASSLLGQGQETQYFGPGTRLLVL.

The V and J genes are TRBV7-9 and TRBJ1-4; D is uncertain. Trimming removed 2 bases at V and 0 bases at J, with 16 bases between. Germline lookup yields CDR1 SEHNR and CDR2 FQNEAQ (reference sequence). CDR3 length: 18 amino acids. CDR3 nucleotides: TGTGCCAGCAGCTTACTCCTTGTGGCGGAGGCAACTAATGAAAAACTGTTTTTT. Its protein product is CASSLLLVAEATNEKLFF. The complete variable domain, with remaining parts taken from reference TRBV7-9 and TRBJ1-4, reads DTGVSQNPRHKITKRGQNVTFRCDPISEHNRLYWYRQTLGQGPEFLTYFQNEAQLEKSRLLSDRFSAERPKGSFSTLEIQRTEQGDSAMYLCASSLLLVAEATNEKLFFGSGTQLSVL.

This clone occurred many times. The rearrangement joins TRBV5-1 to TRBJ1-2, with a possible D match to TRBD1 (5 bases). V lost 6 bases, J lost 4 bases, and 13 bases lay in between. Per the germline V gene, CDR1 is SGHRS and CDR2 is YFSETQ. This CDR3 comprises 13 residues. The CDR3 region is CASTTDRGYGYTF. The CDR3, as DNA: TGCGCCAGCACAACTGACAGAGGCTATGGCTACACCTTC.

This rearrangement joins TRBV3-1 (or the pseudogene TRBV3-2) to TRBJ1-2, with D tentatively TRBD1 (5 bases). Germline CDR1 is LGHDT and CDR2 is YNNKEL (reference sequence). Trimming shortened V by 2 bases and J by 4 bases, and 11 bases separated the two germline ends. The CDR3 sequence is 14 residues long. The CDR3 reads CASSQTGTVYGYTF. The CDR3, as DNA: TGTGCCAGCAGCCAAACCGGGACTGTCTATGGCTACACCTTC.

The genes are TRBV5-1 and TRBJ2-3; 11 bases are a match to TRBD1. This CDR3 has 14 residues. CDR1 is SGHRS, CDR2 YFSETQ, per germline. J lost 4 bases, V lost 4 bases, and 2 bases had no gene match. DNA of the CDR3: TGCGCCAGCAGCCGGGGACAGGGGGCAGATACGCAGTATTTT. Translating gives CASSRGQGADTQYF.

The chain has TRBV18 and TRBJ1-1; D remains unclear. CDR1 KGHSH and CDR2 LQKENI come from the germline V gene. V lost 6 bases and J lost 2, with 7 bases in between. The CDR3 consists of 12 residues. As DNA, the CDR3 is TGTGCCAGCTCGTTCACTAACACTGAAGCTTTCTTT. Amino acids: CASSFTNTEAFF.

This clone appeared once. The V and J genes are TRBV6-2 or TRBV6-3 and TRBJ2-4, with D possibly TRBD2 on 5 matching bases. The CDR3 consists of 14 residues. Trimming took 5 bases from V and 1 from J, leaving 9 bases between them. Germline CDR1 and CDR2: MNHEY and SVGEGT. The CDR3 DNA is TGTGCCAGCAGTCCACCGGGGGCCAAAAACATTCAGTACTTC. It specifies CASSPPGAKNIQYF.

The chain has TRBV3-1 (or the pseudogene TRBV3-2) and TRBJ2-7, with a possible D match to TRBD2 (5 bases). The CDR3 covers 14 residues. V lost 2 bases and J lost 7, with 15 bases in between. CDR1 is LGHDT, CDR2 YNNKEL, per germline (reference sequence). The CDR3, as DNA: TGTGCCAGCAGCCAATCCCTAGGACTGCCAGAGCAGTACTTC. Translating gives CASSQSLGLPEQYF.

The rearrangement uses TRBV10-3 and TRBJ2-7, with D maybe TRBD1 (6 bases). V gave up 4 bases and J gave up 6 bases, with 7 bases separating them. CDR3 length: 11 amino acids. Germline CDR1 and CDR2: ENHRY and SYGVKD. For the CDR3, the DNA is TGTGCCATCAGTGTGGGGGCCGAGCAGTACTTC. This translates into CAISVGAEQYF.

The V gene is TRBV6-2 or TRBV6-3, the J gene TRBJ2-7; 9 bases are a match to TRBD1. J lost 1 base, V lost 1 base, and 14 bases had no gene match. Germline CDR1 MNHEY, CDR2 SVGEGT. This CDR3 is built from 19 residues. CDR3 nucleotide sequence: TGTGCCAGCAGTTACTGGAGGGTTACCGGGACAGGGAAATCCTACGAGCAGTACTTC. Its translation: CASSYWRVTGTGKSYEQYF.

This rearrangement joins TRBV5-4 to TRBJ2-2; unclear D gene. Germline V gene sequence: CDR1 SGHNT, CDR2 YYREEE (reference sequence). Between the trimmed V and J ends, which lost 4 bases and 1 base, there was a span of 11 bases. The CDR3 contains 15 residues. CDR3 region: CASSPQLGNTGELFF. CDR3 bases: TGTGCCAGCAGCCCACAGTTGGGGAACACCGGGGAGCTGTTTTTT. The variable domain in full, completed from reference TRBV5-4 and TRBJ2-2, reads ETGVTQSPTHLIKTRGQQVTLRCSSQSGHNTVSWYQQALGQGPQFIFQYYREEENGRGNFPPRFSGLQFPNYSSELNVNALELDDSALYLCASSPQLGNTGELFFGEGSRLTVL.

The rearrangement uses TRBV7-9 and TRBJ1-4; 7 bases match TRBD1. This CDR3 spans 15 amino acids. Per germline, CDR1 SEHNR and CDR2 FQNEAQ (reference sequence). The junction had 4 bases not matched to a gene; V was cut back by 4 bases and J by 2 bases. CDR3 DNA sequence: TGTGCCAGCAGCTCAAGACAGGGTACTAATGAAAAACTGTTTTTT. It yields the protein CASSSRQGTNEKLFF.

V gene TRBV29-1 combines with J gene TRBJ1-4, with D tentatively TRBD1 (6 bases). This CDR3 region has 14 residues. Germline-derived CDR1 and CDR2 are SQVTM and ANQGSEA. The V end lost 4 bases, the J end lost 4 bases, and 13 bases lay between the germline ends. CDR3 DNA sequence: TGCAGCGTTGCCCTGGACAGCCTTAATGAAAAACTGTTTTTT. Translating it yields CSVALDSLNEKLFF. The full variable domain, with the rest looked up from reference TRBV29-1 and TRBJ1-4, is SAVISQKPSRDICQRGTSLTIQCQVDSQVTMMFWYRQQPGQSLTLIATANQGSEATYESGFVIDKFPISRPNLTFSTLTVSNMSPEDSSIYLCSVALDSLNEKLFFGSGTQLSVL.

V usage is TRBV28 and J usage is TRBJ1-4; D remains ambiguous. The V end lost 6 bases, the J end lost 10 bases, and 18 bases lay between the germline ends. The CDR3 runs to 14 residues. Germline loops: CDR1 MDHEN, CDR2 SYDVKM. The CDR3 coding sequence is TGTGCCAGCAGCATAGGCGGAGGAAGAGGAAAACTGTTTTTT. This gives the protein CASSIGGGRGKLFF.

This chain joins TRBV5-1 and TRBJ2-1; the D is unclear. V was clipped by 2 bases and J by 9 bases, with 12 bases between them. Per the germline V gene, CDR1 is SGHRS and CDR2 is YFSETQ. The CDR3 consists of 13 residues. The chain's CDR3 is CASSFRSLSEQFF. The CDR3 nucleotides read TGCGCCAGCAGCTTCCGAAGTCTCAGTGAGCAGTTCTTC.